The 32 T cell receptor beta chains below come from one sample, sequenced in a study of identical twins. TCRdb recomputed calls from the 5' RACE reads with MiXCR, one row per CDR3 protein. Of about 720,000 distinct CDR3 sequences listed, 18% are singletons. The sample also formed part of further work on T cells expressing NK-cell markers.

The sequenced sample was PBMCs. These receptors came from a woman between 18 and 29 years old in good health.

This clonotype appeared many times. The rearrangement uses TRBV5-1 and TRBJ1-1, with no clear D. Trimming stripped 1 base from V and 4 bases from J, with 11 bases between. Germline V CDR1 and CDR2: SGHRS, YFSETQ. CDR3 size: 14 residues. The CDR3 DNA sequence: TGCGCCAGCAGCTTGCCCGGCACAACCACTGAAGCTTTCTTT. Protein product: CASSLPGTTTEAFF.

This clonotype was seen at least ten times. The chain joins TRBV12-3 or TRBV12-4 to TRBJ2-1; 7 bases agree with TRBD1. CDR3 length: 14 amino acids. With 6 bases clipped from V and 3 bases from J, the junction kept 5 bases outside the gene matches. For the CDR3, the DNA is TGTGCCAGCAGAAGGGGGCCCGACTACAATGAGCAGTTCTTC. Its protein is CASRRGPDYNEQFF.

V is TRBV6-1 and J is TRBJ1-1, with 8 nucleotides matching TRBD1. The germline V gene has CDR1 MNHNS and CDR2 SASEGT. The CDR3 contains 14 residues. After removal of 6 bases from V and 5 bases from J, the junction contained 8 bases not matched to a gene. The CDR3 region is CASRGTGGRTEAFF. Here the CDR3 DNA reads TGTGCCAGCAGGGGAACAGGGGGGAGGACTGAAGCTTTCTTT.

A few counts support this clonotype. J is TRBJ1-1 and V is TRBV21-1; the listed D gene, TRBD1, was not tested against the DNA. TRBV21-1 is listed as a pseudogene. The CDR3 runs 14 residues. DNA of the CDR3: TGTGCCAGCAGCCCCTGGGGGGAGAACACTGAAGCTTTCTTT. Encoded protein: CASSPWGENTEAFF.

CDR3 sequence reads: CASSLAGGRETYNEQFF. The CDR3 DNA follows: TGTGCCAGCAGCTTAGCTGGGGGTAGGGAGACCTACAATGAGCAGTTCTTC. The chain joins TRBV7-6 to TRBJ2-1; D assignment may be TRBD1 or TRBD2 (5 bases each). Trimming shortened V by 0 bases and J by 2 bases, and 14 bases separated the two germline ends. CDR1 SGHVS and CDR2 FNYEAQ come from the germline V gene. The CDR3 runs 17 residues.

CDR3 coding DNA: TGCAGTGCTGGGGACACAGCCACCGGGGAGCTGTTTTTT. Amino acids: CSAGDTATGELFF. The chain couples TRBV20-1 to TRBJ2-2; D is possibly TRBD1 (6 bases). V lost 5 bases and J lost 4, with 11 bases in between. The germline V gene encodes CDR1 DFQATT and CDR2 SNEGSKA (reference sequence). There are 13 residues in the CDR3.

In this sample, this clonotype turned up once. The rearrangement joins TRBV9 to TRBJ2-1; D ambiguous. Germline CDR1 and CDR2: SGDLS and YYNGEE. The CDR3 loop spans 12 amino acids. V lost 2 bases and J lost 10, with 10 bases in between. The CDR3 loop reads CASSVISGEQFF. In DNA form, the CDR3 reads TGTGCCAGCAGCGTCATCTCCGGGGAGCAGTTCTTC.

This clonotype has ten or more counts. V gene TRBV12-3 or TRBV12-4 combines with J gene TRBJ2-3; no clear D. The CDR3 runs to 14 residues. With 1 base removed from V and 4 bases from J, the gap between germline ends came to 9 bases. The CDR3 sequence is CASSLGPTPDTQYF. The CDR3 bases are TGTGCCAGCAGTTTAGGCCCTACGCCAGATACGCAGTATTTT.

The rearrangement links TRBV20-1 to TRBJ2-7; TRBD2 agrees at 8 bases. Germline trimming cut 3 bases from V and 7 bases from J; bases unmatched to any gene: 14. Germline loops: CDR1 DFQATT, CDR2 SNEGSKA (reference sequence). This CDR3 spans 15 amino acids. Written as DNA, the CDR3 is TGCAGTGCTAGGTCCCCGGGAGGGCTGCCGGGAGAGCAGTACTTC. Translation: CSARSPGGLPGEQYF.

CDR3 amino acids: CASSSIPDRTYEQYF. CDR3 sequence (DNA): TGTGCCAGCAGCTCGATCCCGGACAGAACCTACGAGCAGTACTTC. The chain uses TRBV7-9 and TRBJ2-7; TRBD1 might be the D (6 bases). The CDR3 is 15 amino acids. Per the germline V gene, CDR1 is SEHNR and CDR2 is FQNEAQ (reference sequence). V lost 4 bases, J lost 2 bases, and 15 bases lay in between.

J is TRBJ2-7 and V is TRBV10-3; 10 bases are shared with TRBD1. The V and J ends lost 3 bases and 6 bases, in that order; junction bases with no gene match: 8. Germline V lookup: CDR1 ENHRY, CDR2 SYGVKD. This CDR3 has 15 residues. For the CDR3, the DNA is TGTGCCATCAGTGATTGGGGCCGGGACAGGGGCGAGCAGTACTTC. Its translation is CAISDWGRDRGEQYF.

The chain joins TRBV7-9 to TRBJ2-5; 7 nucleotides align to TRBD1. After removal of 4 bases from V and 3 bases from J, the junction contained 5 bases not matched to a gene. Germline V gives CDR1 SEHNR, CDR2 FQNEAQ (reference sequence). CDR3 size: 14 residues. CDR3 DNA sequence: TGTGCCAGCAGCTCAACAACAGGGGAAGAGACCCAGTACTTC. The encoded protein is CASSSTTGEETQYF.

There are a few counts of this clonotype. The chain employs TRBV12-3 or TRBV12-4 and TRBJ2-4; 9 bases line up with TRBD2. This CDR3 is 17 amino acids long. The ends lost 4 bases at V and 1 base at J; junction bases unmatched: 8. For the CDR3, the DNA is TGTGCCAGCAGTTGGGGCGGGGGGGCCGATGCCAAAAACATTCAGTACTTC. Residues: CASSWGGGADAKNIQYF.

This clonotype was found a few times. The chain has TRBV29-1 and TRBJ2-7; 7 nucleotides match TRBD1. The CDR3 loop spans 13 amino acids. With V trimmed by 7 bases and J by 2 bases, 8 bases remained unmatched. Germline V gene sequence: CDR1 SQVTM, CDR2 ANQGSEA. In DNA, the CDR3 is TGCAGCGCCGCCCTACAGGGGCCCTACGAGCAGTACTTC. It codes for CSAALQGPYEQYF.

This clonotype was found a few times. This chain joins TRBV6-2 or TRBV6-3 and TRBJ1-6, with D perhaps TRBD1 (6 bases). The CDR3 runs 13 residues. Trimming removed 6 bases at V and 11 bases at J, with 14 bases between. Germline CDR1 is MNHEY and CDR2 is SVGEGT. The CDR3 protein is CASRPGANPPLHF. DNA for the CDR3: TGTGCCAGCAGGCCGGGGGCCAATCCACCCCTCCACTTT.

There are a few counts of this clonotype. The rearrangement uses TRBV6-1 and TRBJ2-7; 7 nucleotides agree with TRBD2. Germline V gene sequence: CDR1 MNHNS, CDR2 SASEGT. The trim removed 9 bases at V and 0 bases at J, leaving 14 bases unmatched. The CDR3 has 16 amino acids. The CDR3 here is CASMTASSGYSYEQYF. The CDR3 DNA reads TGTGCCAGTATGACAGCTTCTAGCGGTTACTCCTACGAGCAGTACTTC.

V gene TRBV20-1 combines with J gene TRBJ2-3; possibly TRBD2 for D (7 bases). Germline V gene data show CDR1 as DFQATT and CDR2 as SNEGSKA (reference sequence). The ends were cut back, 1 base at V and 2 bases at J, with 13 bases in the middle. The CDR3 runs to 15 residues. This CDR3 is CSARVGGAHTDTQYF. The DNA for the CDR3 is TGCAGTGCTAGAGTGGGGGGGGCCCACACAGATACGCAGTATTTT.

This clonotype was observed a handful of times. This chain links TRBV7-9 with TRBJ2-1, with TRBD2 identical over 12 bases. V shed 7 bases and J 7 bases; nucleotides not matched to a gene: 2. This CDR3 is built from 13 residues. The V gene's germline CDR1 is SEHNR and CDR2 FQNEAQ (reference sequence). Written as DNA, the CDR3 is TGTGCCAGCATGACTAGCGGGAGTAATGAGCAGTTCTTC. Translating it yields CASMTSGSNEQFF.

This clonotype was detected ten times or more. This chain connects TRBV7-9 to TRBJ2-7; weak D call: TRBD2 (6 bases). Between the trimmed V and J ends, which lost 5 bases and 2 bases, there was a span of 7 bases. The V gene's germline CDR1 is SEHNR and CDR2 FQNEAQ (reference sequence). The CDR3 has 12 residues. CDR3 sequence reads: CASSRGTYEQYF. As DNA, the CDR3 is TGTGCCAGCAGCCGGGGGACCTACGAGCAGTACTTC.

The gene calls are TRBV20-1 and TRBJ1-1; D not certain. The CDR3 is 11 residues long. The V and J ends lost 3 bases and 4 bases respectively, with 6 bases between them. The germline V gene has CDR1 DFQATT and CDR2 SNEGSKA (reference sequence). The CDR3 loop reads CSARILTEAFF. CDR3 sequence (DNA): TGCAGTGCTAGGATACTCACTGAAGCTTTCTTT.

The chain is built from TRBV5-8 and TRBJ1-2; 9 nucleotides agree with TRBD1. The germline V gene encodes CDR1 SGHTS and CDR2 YDEGEE. The CDR3 covers 15 residues. V shed 3 bases, J shed 2 bases, and the junction held 5 bases outside the gene matches. Written as DNA, the CDR3 is TGTGCCAGCAGCTCCGGGGACAGGGCCAACTATGGCTACACCTTC. Encoded protein: CASSSGDRANYGYTF.

This CDR3 is CASSLWRGPSYEQYF. In nucleotides, the CDR3 is TGTGCCAGCAGTTTATGGCGCGGACCCTCCTACGAGCAGTACTTC. The chain is built from TRBV27 and TRBJ2-7; D uncertain. CDR1 is MNHEY, CDR2 SMNVEV, per germline (reference sequence). The germline V and J ends were trimmed by 1 base and 0 bases, with 10 bases remaining between them. The CDR3 covers 15 residues.

This clonotype was counted a single time. The CDR3 protein is CASSLAATSGGYYNEQFF. CDR3 bases: TGTGCCAGCAGCTTGGCCGCGACTAGCGGGGGGTACTACAATGAGCAGTTCTTC. V is TRBV5-5 and J is TRBJ2-1; 13 bases match TRBD2. Germline trimming cut 0 bases from V and 3 bases from J; bases unmatched to any gene: 6. Germline V lookup: CDR1 SGHKS, CDR2 YYEKEE (reference sequence). This CDR3 region has 18 residues.

J is TRBJ1-1 and V is TRBV7-8, with TRBD1 as a possible D gene (6 bases). The CDR3 totals 16 residues. V lost 6 bases and J 1 base, leaving 18 bases between the germline ends. Germline CDR1 reads SGHVS; CDR2 reads FQNEAQ. This CDR3 reads CASSYDLAGANTEAFF. CDR3 DNA: TGTGCCAGCAGTTATGACCTAGCGGGGGCGAACACTGAAGCTTTCTTT.

This chain uses TRBV6-2 or TRBV6-3 with TRBJ2-1; 10 bases line up with TRBD1. Germline V lookup: CDR1 MNHEY, CDR2 SVGEGT. The CDR3 totals 15 residues. After removal of 7 bases from V and 6 bases from J, the junction contained 9 bases not matched to a gene. CDR3 DNA: TGTGCCAGCACCGGCGGGGACAGGGGCTCCAATGAGCAGTTCTTC. It is translated as CASTGGDRGSNEQFF.

This clonotype has just a few counts. This chain links TRBV27 with TRBJ1-2, with D possibly being TRBD1 (5 bases). This CDR3 has 14 residues. CDR1 and CDR2 from the germline V gene are MNHEY and SMNVEV (reference sequence). V lost 5 bases and J lost 5, with 15 bases in between. CDR3 DNA: TGTGCCAGCAGTCGATCCGGGACGGAGTATGGCTACACCTTC. This translates into CASSRSGTEYGYTF.

This sequence joins TRBV20-1 and TRBJ2-3, with TRBD2 identical over 11 bases. J lost 2 bases, V lost 3 bases, and 4 bases had no gene match. Germline assignment: CDR1 DFQATT and CDR2 SNEGSKA (reference sequence). This CDR3 spans 15 amino acids. This chain's CDR3 is CSASPLAGVTDTQYF. Written as DNA, the CDR3 is TGCAGTGCTAGCCCACTAGCGGGGGTCACAGATACGCAGTATTTT.

This clonotype was detected a few times. The chain is built from TRBV20-1 and TRBJ1-1; D is perhaps TRBD1 (6 bases). CDR1 and CDR2 from the germline V gene are DFQATT and SNEGSKA (reference sequence). V lost 2 bases, J lost 7 bases, and 11 bases lay in between. This CDR3 region has 12 residues. As DNA, the CDR3 is TGCAGTGCTAGACCCCGGGGGCTTGAAGCTTTCTTT. Protein product: CSARPRGLEAFF.

This chain uses TRBV7-2 with TRBJ2-1, with D perhaps TRBD2 (10 bases). Germline values: CDR1 SGHTA, CDR2 FQGNSA. The CDR3 sequence is 15 residues long. V was trimmed by 5 bases and J by 10 bases, leaving 21 bases between them. The CDR3 reads CASSLELAGQGEQFF. The CDR3 DNA reads as TGTGCCAGCAGCCTAGAACTAGCGGGACAGGGAGAGCAGTTCTTC.

This clonotype came up many times. The chain has TRBV20-1 and TRBJ2-5, with 14 bases that match TRBD2. Germline V gives CDR1 DFQATT, CDR2 SNEGSKA (reference sequence). V trimming: 5 bases; J trimming: 4 bases; junction bases outside the gene matches: 6. The CDR3 covers 15 residues. The CDR3 reads CSARRLAGGRETQYF. The CDR3 DNA reads TGCAGTGCTCGTCGACTAGCGGGAGGGCGAGAGACCCAGTACTTC.

This sequence joins TRBV19 and TRBJ2-2, with TRBD2 matching over 9 bases. Germline values: CDR1 LNHDA, CDR2 SQIVND (reference sequence). The CDR3 totals 16 residues. Losses at the gene ends were 5 bases for V and 4 bases for J; bases not matched to a gene: 8. DNA of the CDR3: TGTGCCAGTAGTGGGCAGGGACTAGCCGTCACCGGGGAGCTGTTTTTT. Translation: CASSGQGLAVTGELFF.

The V call is TRBV27, the J call TRBJ2-3; TRBD2 matches at 8 bases. CDR1 MNHEY and CDR2 SMNVEV come from the germline V gene (reference sequence). The trim removed 3 bases at V and 7 bases at J, leaving 12 bases unmatched. The length of the CDR3 is 16 residues. CDR3 protein: CASSFTLAGRRYTQYF. The CDR3, as DNA: TGTGCCAGCAGTTTCACCCTAGCGGGCCGTAGGTATACGCAGTATTTT.